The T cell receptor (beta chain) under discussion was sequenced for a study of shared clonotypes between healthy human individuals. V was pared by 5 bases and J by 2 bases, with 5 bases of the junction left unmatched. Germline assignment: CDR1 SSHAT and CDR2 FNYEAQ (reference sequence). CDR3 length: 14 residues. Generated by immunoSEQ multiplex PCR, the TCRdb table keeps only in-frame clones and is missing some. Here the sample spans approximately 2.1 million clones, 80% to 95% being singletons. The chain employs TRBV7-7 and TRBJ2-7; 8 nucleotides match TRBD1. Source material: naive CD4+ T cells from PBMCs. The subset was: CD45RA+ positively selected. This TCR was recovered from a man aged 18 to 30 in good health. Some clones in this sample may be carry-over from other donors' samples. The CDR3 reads CASSPGQGTYEQYF. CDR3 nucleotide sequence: TGTGCCAGCAGCCCCGGACAGGGAACCTACGAGCAGTACTTC.